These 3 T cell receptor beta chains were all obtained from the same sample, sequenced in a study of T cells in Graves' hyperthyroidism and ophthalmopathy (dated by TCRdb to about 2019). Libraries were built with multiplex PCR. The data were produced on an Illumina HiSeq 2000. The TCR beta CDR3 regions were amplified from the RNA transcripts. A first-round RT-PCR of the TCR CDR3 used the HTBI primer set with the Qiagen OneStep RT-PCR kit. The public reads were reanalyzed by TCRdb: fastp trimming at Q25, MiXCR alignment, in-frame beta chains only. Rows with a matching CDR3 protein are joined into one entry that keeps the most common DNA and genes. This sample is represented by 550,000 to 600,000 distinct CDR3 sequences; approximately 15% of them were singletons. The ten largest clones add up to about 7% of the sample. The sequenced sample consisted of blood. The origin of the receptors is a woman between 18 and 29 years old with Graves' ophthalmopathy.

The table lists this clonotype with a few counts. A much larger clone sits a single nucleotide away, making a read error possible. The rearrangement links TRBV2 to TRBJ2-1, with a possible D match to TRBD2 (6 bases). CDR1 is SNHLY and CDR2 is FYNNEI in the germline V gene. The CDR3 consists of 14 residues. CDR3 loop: CASRRAGLYNEQSF. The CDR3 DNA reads TGTGCCAGCAGGCGGGCGGGGCTGTACAATGAGCAGTCCTTC. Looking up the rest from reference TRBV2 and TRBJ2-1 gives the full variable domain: EPEVTQTPSHQVTQMGQEVILRCVPISNHLYFYWYRQILGQKVEFLVSFYNNEISEKSEIFDDQFSVERPDGSNFTLKIRSTKLEDSAMYFCASRRAGLYNEQSFGPGTRLTVL.

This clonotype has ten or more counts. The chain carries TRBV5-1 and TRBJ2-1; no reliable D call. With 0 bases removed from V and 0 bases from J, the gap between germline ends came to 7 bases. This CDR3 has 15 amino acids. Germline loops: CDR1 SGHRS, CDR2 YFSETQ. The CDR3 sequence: CASSLGVSSYNEQFF. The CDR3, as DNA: TGCGCCAGCAGCTTGGGAGTGAGCTCCTACAATGAGCAGTTCTTC.

CDR3 DNA: TGTGCCTGGGAGTTGACTAGCGGATACGAGCAGTACTTC. Amino acids: CAWELTSGYEQYF. V is TRBV30 and J is TRBJ2-7, with TRBD2 matching over 9 bases. Trimming cost V 5 bases and J 4 bases; bases outside gene matches: 6. CDR1 is GTSNPN and CDR2 is SVGIG in the germline V gene (reference sequence). This CDR3 region has 13 residues.